Only a few counts were recorded for the clone carrying this TCR beta chain. What it binds is not known. 60 Vbeta and 13 Jbeta primers were used in PCR. In the authors' workflow: Some 10 million shared chains were among the roughly 80 million unique TCR beta chains that a later analysis counted. Here immunoSEQ multiplex PCR was the method, and the copy in TCRdb shows in-frame clones only, minus some. V, J and clone size are taken as reported in that table, and D and trimming were inferred from the DNA itself. The data show around 100,000 clones, about 60% seen once. This sample is part of a study of cytomegalovirus exposure and HLA in healthy donors. Points from the study as a whole: In an earlier analysis, most TCR beta V segments were productive about 87% or about 30% of the time.

CDR1 is MDHEN, CDR2 SYDVKM, per germline. There are 14 residues in the CDR3. Trimming took off 2 bases at V and 2 bases at J, with 10 bases between the two ends. This receptor was taken from a woman aged 25-40 years in good health and CMV-seronegative. The chain joins TRBV28 to TRBJ2-7; the D is unclear. The specimen sequenced was PBMCs. This CDR3 is CASSLPRMTYEQYF. Written as DNA, the CDR3 is TGTGCCAGCAGTTTACCCAGGATGACCTACGAGCAGTACTTC.